This TCR beta chain was identified in a study of T cell responses to AZD1222 COVID-19 vaccine (dated by TCRdb to the early 2020s). In terms of the full investigation: TCR sequencing covered fewer than 250 trial participants: roughly 200 given two doses of AZD1222 and about 26 given two doses of MenACWY control vaccine. Trial participants were enrolled by age into subgroups of 18-55, 56-69 and 70-plus years, and around 150, 29 and 61 TCR-sequenced participants, respectively, were included in these subgroups.

The cysteine opens and the phenylalanine closes a CDR3 of 14 amino acids. The only DNA kept is the CDR3, 42 bases in frame from the first base. CDR1 and CDR2, looked up from the germline V gene, are SGHAT and FQNNGV. Trimming removed 3 bases from V and 7 bases from J; the gene matches leave 3 bases unexplained. The CDR3 regions of human TCRbeta chains were analyzed by immunosequencing. On the authors' methods: TCRs in the repertoires were compared against a reference library of SARS-CoV-2-specific TCRs that had been generated with the MIRA antigen-specificity platform. Breadth was defined as the fraction of unique TCRs that were SARS-CoV-2-associated. Depth was defined as the fraction of total T cells that were SARS-CoV-2-associated. Each spike-specific TCR was assigned to its reactive spike region and to a CD4 or CD8 class using the MIRA data. Log10-transformed breadth and depth values were compared by one-way ANOVA with Sidak's multiple comparisons tests. TCRdb holds this immuneACCESS table with in-frame rearrangements only. Some clones are missing; in checked studies, unresolved V genes explain under half, and the rest has no known cause. V and J calls and clone size are as listed in that table; D and trimming were resolved from the DNA. The sample table shows over 90,000 clones, and 80% to 95% are seen once. The biggest ten clones account for under 3.5% of the sample.

Of note for this clone: Its antigen has not been determined. No base quality values were provided; no much bigger clone lies one nucleotide off.

Study-level results and caveats: Conclusions about previously exposed vaccinees were limited because only a handful of AZD1222 recipients were SARS-CoV-2 seropositive at baseline. No day 14 peak-response samples were available, so repertoires were characterized only after the peak T cell response. After two AZD1222 doses, spike-specific TCR breadth and depth were significantly higher than at day 0 and than in MenACWY recipients. Reportedly, almost half of the unique spike-specific TCRs recognized epitopes lying outside the regions that are mutated in the B.1.351 and B.1.1.7 variants. The 56-69-year group was small, and its depth increase did not reach significance, likely because of low power. The whole spike protein was spanned by vaccine-associated CD4 TCRs, and dominant responses were seen in regions 160-218 and 743-854. Participants were mostly white British and included more females than males, and it was suggested by the authors that clonal diversity may have been underestimated.

In light of the paper, this sample's time point label describes: about 28 days (+/-7) after the second vaccine dose. AZD1222 recipients given second doses at about 4 weeks or at about 12 weeks were pooled, since spike-specific TCR depth and breadth were not found to differ between the two schedules. Vaccinee samples came from UK trials COV001 and COV002, including a single-blind randomized controlled phase 2/3 trial of AZD1222 (ChAdOx1 nCoV-19) in healthy adults. For TCRbeta chain sequencing, PBMC samples from trial participants were taken at day 0 and at day 28 after the second dose. This receptor chain uses TRBV11-2 and TRBJ1-6, and TRBD1 matches 7 of the central bases. Sample: peripheral blood, taken 28 days after the second AZD1222 dose. The clonotype was recovered from an adult who received the AZD1222 COVID-19 vaccine. The nucleotide sequence is given as TGTGCCAGCAGCTTGGAACAGGGGAATTCACCCCTCCACTTT. It encodes CASSLEQGNSPLHF.